This is a list of T cell receptor beta chains from one sample in a study of molecular identifiers for immune sequencing clone quantification. MiXCR was run by TCRdb on the PCR reads, yielding one entry per CDR3 protein. In the table there are around 480,000 distinct CDR3 sequences, 25% of which are singletons. The sample comprised naive CD8+ T cells from blood, with Jurkat cell RNA spiked in. Every receptor here comes from a human donor in good health. Some libraries in this study had Jurkat cell RNA spiked in. CDR3s leave out the opening cysteine and the closing phenylalanine or tryptophan. D genes are given only for firm matches.

d_call: TRBD2
v_call: TRBV19
j_call: TRBJ2-7
cdr3_aa: ASSILSGGLNEQY

d_call: TRBD2
v_call: TRBV20-1
j_call: TRBJ2-4
cdr3_aa: SARDGTSGPLVKNIQY

d_call: TRBD1
v_call: TRBV25-1
j_call: TRBJ2-7
cdr3_aa: ASRRGDRIYEQY

d_call: .
v_call: TRBV30
j_call: TRBJ2-3
cdr3_aa: AWDPWTSSSADTQY

d_call: TRBD1
v_call: TRBV4-3
j_call: TRBJ2-7
cdr3_aa: ASSQDYEQGPWEQY

d_call: .
v_call: TRBV5-6
j_call: TRBJ1-2
cdr3_aa: ASRPGPRYGYT

d_call: TRBD1
v_call: TRBV9
j_call: TRBJ1-4
cdr3_aa: ASSPGQGEKLF

d_call: .
v_call: TRBV7-2
j_call: TRBJ1-3
cdr3_aa: ASSLVTDSRLSGNTIY

d_call: .
v_call: TRBV4-1
j_call: TRBJ2-1
cdr3_aa: ASSPDRYNEQF

d_call: .
v_call: TRBV29-1
j_call: TRBJ2-1
cdr3_aa: SVAVERDNEQF

d_call: .
v_call: TRBV4-1
j_call: TRBJ1-5
cdr3_aa: ASSKGEPSNQPQR

d_call: .
v_call: TRBV6-5
j_call: TRBJ1-2
cdr3_aa: ASSYGEVDYGYT

d_call: .
v_call: TRBV7-2
j_call: TRBJ2-7
cdr3_aa: ASSLDAAVLSYEQY

d_call: TRBD1
v_call: TRBV18
j_call: TRBJ1-5
cdr3_aa: ASSPPDRGNQPQH

d_call: TRBD1
v_call: TRBV6-5
j_call: TRBJ1-3
cdr3_aa: ASSYGQGFSGNTIY

d_call: .
v_call: TRBV6-5
j_call: TRBJ1-1
cdr3_aa: ASSYEGQNTEAF

d_call: .
v_call: TRBV6-2/TRBV6-3
j_call: TRBJ2-2
cdr3_aa: ASSTQTPLPGTGELF